One and the same sample provided the 9 T cell receptor beta chains below, sequenced in a study of T cells after posttransplantation cyclophosphamide (dated by TCRdb to the mid-2010s). Library creation used the immunoSEQ multiplex PCR assay. TCRdb took this table from immuneACCESS and kept in-frame rearrangements with V and J called. Such tables lack part of the clones; where checked against another copy, unresolved V genes explain under half of the gap, and the rest is unexplained. The data for this sample show approximately 41,000 clones, each detected more than once. The biggest ten clones account for 2.5% of the sample. The sequencing sample was made of PBMCs. These receptors all come from a man in his fifties or sixties in good health, CMV-negative, and a related stem cell transplant donor.

This clone was counted at least ten times. The chain links TRBV19 to TRBJ2-7; perhaps TRBD2 as D (6 bases). This CDR3 is built from 15 residues. The germline V and J ends were trimmed by 5 bases and 1 base, with 15 bases remaining between them. CDR1 LNHDA and CDR2 SQIVND come from the germline V gene (reference sequence). CDR3 nucleotides: TGTGCCAGTAGTGGGGCAGCGGGTGGGTCCTACGAGCAGTACTTC. It is translated as CASSGAAGGSYEQYF.

The V and J genes are TRBV5-4 and TRBJ2-5, with 8 bases matching TRBD1. The CDR3 is 14 amino acids. V lost 5 bases to trimming and J lost 10 bases; unmatched junction nucleotides: 13. Germline V gene data show CDR1 as SGHNT and CDR2 as YYREEE (reference sequence). The CDR3: CASRQAGTGEIQYF. DNA of the CDR3: TGTGCCAGCAGACAAGCCGGGACAGGCGAAATCCAGTACTTC.

Many counts were recorded for this clone. This sequence joins TRBV5-8 and TRBJ2-5; possibly TRBD2 for D (7 bases). The germline gives CDR1 SGHTS, CDR2 YDEGEE. Trimming took 1 base from V and 6 from J, leaving 10 bases between them. This CDR3 is built from 13 residues. CDR3 amino acids: CASSLRGAQTQYF. Written as DNA, the CDR3 is TGTGCCAGCAGCTTGCGGGGGGCCCAGACCCAGTACTTC.

This clone has ten or more counts. The rearrangement uses TRBV4-2 and TRBJ2-5; D unclear. V was cut by 0 bases and J by 5 bases, with 7 bases left in between. The CDR3 length is 13 residues. Germline CDR1 is LGHNA and CDR2 is YNFKEQ. CDR3 nucleotide sequence: TGTGCCAGCAGCCAAGAAGCCGGGGAGACCCAGTACTTC. Translating gives CASSQEAGETQYF.

This clone was seen many times. The chain employs TRBV4-3 and TRBJ1-4, with D perhaps TRBD1 (6 bases). Germline CDR1 reads LGHNA; CDR2 reads YSLEER. V lost 0 bases to trimming and J lost 0 bases, with 11 bases between them. This CDR3 is 17 amino acids long. In nucleotides, the CDR3 is TGCGCCAGCAGCCAAGATCGGCAGGGGCCAACTAATGAAAAACTGTTTTTT. Translation: CASSQDRQGPTNEKLFF.

The table lists this clone with many counts. The chain couples TRBV4-1 to TRBJ2-1; D is ambiguous. Trimming removed 4 bases at V and 5 bases at J, with 18 bases between. The CDR3 extends over 16 amino acids. The germline CDR1 and CDR2 sequences are MGHRA and YSYEKL. CDR3 DNA sequence: TGCGCCAGCAGCCCAAGAGTTGGGCTATTCGACAATGAGCAGTTCTTC. Protein: CASSPRVGLFDNEQFF.

This clone has at least ten counts. CDR3 DNA sequence: TGTGCCAGTAGTATAAACAGGGACACTGAAGCTTTCTTT. Translating it yields CASSINRDTEAFF. This chain connects TRBV19 to TRBJ1-1; tentatively, D is TRBD1 (6 bases). Trimming left V 2 bases short and J 3 bases short, with 7 bases between. This CDR3 has 13 residues. Per the germline V gene, CDR1 is LNHDA and CDR2 is SQIVND (reference sequence).

This clone has ten or more counts. The chain links TRBV11-1 to TRBJ2-3, with D possibly being TRBD1 (6 bases). Trimming shortened V by 5 bases and J by 4 bases, and 22 bases separated the two germline ends. Germline CDR1 reads SGHAT; CDR2 reads FQDESV (reference sequence). The CDR3 totals 17 residues. In DNA, the CDR3 is TGTGCCAGCAGCACACACGAAGGGGGACATGTCTCAGATACGCAGTATTTT. It encodes CASSTHEGGHVSDTQYF.

This clone was counted ten times or more. The chain carries TRBV7-2 and TRBJ1-1, with D hard to call. The CDR3 has 15 amino acids. Trimming left V 0 bases short and J 7 bases short, with 15 bases between. CDR1 is SGHTA and CDR2 is FQGNSA in the germline V gene. The CDR3 coding sequence is TGTGCCAGCAGCTTAGCGGGTACGGGTTATCTTGAAGCTTTCTTT. This encodes CASSLAGTGYLEAFF.